This TCR beta chain was recovered during a study of blood T cell repertoires in COVID-19. Sequencing used immunoSEQ multiplex PCR; TCRdb keeps in-frame clones, though not all of them. This table has 300,000 to 400,000 clones, 80% to 90% appearing once. Sequenced material: PBMCs or T cells enriched from blood (not recorded which). This receptor was obtained from a man younger than 35 who had recovered from COVID-19.

The CDR3 DNA reads as TGTGCCAGCAGCAGAGGGGGAGGGTTGGCTTTCTTT. Amino acid sequence: CASSRGGGLAFF. The rearrangement joins TRBV11-2 to TRBJ1-1; perhaps TRBD1 as D (6 bases). This CDR3 contains 12 residues. V lost 5 bases and J lost 11, with 15 bases in between. The germline V gene has CDR1 SGHAT and CDR2 FQNNGV.